This section outlines one T cell receptor (beta chain) sequence together with its context. The antigen remains unidentified. The entry originates in a study of T cell repertoires in cytomegalovirus infection. Study as a whole: CMV epitopes used comprised recently identified HLA-C-restricted ones and well-studied HLA-B-restricted ones. Evidence of both CMV infection and a matching HLA type came from public TCR beta signatures.

Germline V gene lookup returns CDR1 MGHRA and CDR2 YSYEKL. V was pared by 1 base and J by 3 bases, with 9 bases of the junction left unmatched. There are 18 residues in the CDR3. Broader study findings: Using cumulative public TCR beta family frequency, the authors identified those who carried CMV together with the relevant HLA.

Each CDR3 protein gets one entry after TCRdb re-called the reads with MiXCR. Of fewer than 650,000 distinct CDR3 sequences listed, approximately 40% are singletons. The gene calls are TRBV4-1 and TRBJ2-1, with TRBD2 matching over 10 bases. The starting material was cultured PBMCs, obtained from culture after CMV antigen stimulation. This receptor was taken from a human donor in good health (CMV status not recorded). Some clones in this sample may be carry-over from other donors' samples. The DNA for the CDR3 is TGCGCCAGCAGCCAAGTGGGGCTACTAGCGGGGAACTACAATGAGCAGTTCTTC. Its protein is CASSQVGLLAGNYNEQFF.